These 6 T cell receptor beta chains were sequenced from one sample in a study of T cell responses to AZD1222 COVID-19 vaccine (dated by TCRdb to the early 2020s). In light of the paper, this sample's time point label describes: baseline before first vaccination. Library preparation was by the immunoSEQ multiplex PCR assay. The table was pulled from immuneACCESS by TCRdb, which kept in-frame rearrangements only. Such tables lose some clones; where checked, under half of the loss comes from unresolved V genes, and the rest has no known cause. The sample table records some 80,000 clones; 86% of these occur just once. The top ten clones comprise 8.5% to 10% of the sample. This material consisted of peripheral blood, taken on day 0 of AZD1222 vaccination. The receptor set was obtained from an adult in good health.

The genes are TRBV27 and TRBJ1-6; perhaps TRBD1 as D (5 bases). CDR3 size: 15 residues. The V gene's germline CDR1 is MNHEY and CDR2 SMNVEV (reference sequence). Deletions cut 2 bases from V and 8 bases from J, with 13 bases between. The CDR3 reads CASSLGTLGDSPLHF. The CDR3 DNA reads TGTGCCAGCAGTTTAGGGACTTTGGGGGATTCACCCCTCCACTTT.

The chain combines TRBV12-3 or TRBV12-4 with TRBJ1-2, with D perhaps matching TRBD1 (6 bases). V was trimmed by 4 bases and J by 8 bases, leaving 14 bases between them. CDR3 length: 13 amino acids. The CDR3 is CASSYSQGSGYTF. CDR3 coding DNA: TGTGCCAGCAGTTATTCCCAGGGGAGCGGCTACACCTTC.

This chain connects TRBV6-6 to TRBJ1-3; 9 bases map to TRBD1. Trimming removed 1 base from V and 2 bases from J; junction bases left unmatched: 0. This CDR3 comprises 15 residues. Germline V gene lookup returns CDR1 MNHNY and CDR2 SVGAGI (reference sequence). The CDR3 region is CASSYWTGAGNTIYF. CDR3 DNA: TGTGCCAGCAGTTACTGGACAGGGGCTGGAAACACCATATATTTT.

This rearrangement joins TRBV6-4 to TRBJ2-2; 9 bases fit TRBD2. V lost 4 bases to trimming and J lost 6 bases; unmatched junction nucleotides: 0. The germline V gene encodes CDR1 MRHNA and CDR2 SNTAGT. The CDR3 consists of 13 residues. CDR3 loop: CASSGTSAGELFF. The CDR3 DNA reads TGTGCCAGCAGTGGGACTAGCGCCGGGGAGCTGTTTTTT.

The chain is built from TRBV2 and TRBJ1-1; TRBD1 is a possible D gene (5 bases). Deletions cut 9 bases from V and 6 bases from J, with 14 bases between. The germline V gene has CDR1 SNHLY and CDR2 FYNNEI. This CDR3 is 12 amino acids long. The CDR3 DNA reads TGTGCCAGAGGGGTGGTTTCTGCTGAAGCTTTCTTT. This sequence encodes CARGVVSAEAFF.

The CDR3 region has the DNA TGTGCCAGCGGGACTCCCTCCTACGAGCAGTACTTC. Encoded protein: CASGTPSYEQYF. The chain combines TRBV6-5 with TRBJ2-7, with D possibly TRBD2 on 6 matching bases. Germline-derived CDR1 and CDR2 are MNHEY and SVGAGI. The CDR3 contains 12 residues. The V and J ends lost 8 bases and 0 bases respectively, with 8 bases between them.